These T cell receptor beta chains were read from a single sample in a study of cytomegalovirus exposure and HLA in healthy donors. Here immunoSEQ multiplex PCR was the method, and the copy in TCRdb shows in-frame clones only, minus some. The repertoire includes some 180,000 clones, about three quarters of them detected once, and around 1.6% sits in the top ten. Material: PBMCs. All receptors come from a man aged 18 to 29 in good health and CMV-seronegative. CDR3s include the opening cysteine and the closing phenylalanine or tryptophan. Each record gives: CDR3 DNA, CDR3 protein, D gene, V gene, clone size, J gene. A D gene is named only where the DNA matches it firmly. Some rows mark clone size as missing; the rest say once, few, many or name a class of expanded clone.

DNA: TGTGCCAGCAGACCCCCAGGGGAAGGACAGCCCCAGCATTTT; CDR3: CASRPPGEGQPQHF; D: .; V: TRBV6-6; size: .; J: TRBJ1-5
DNA: TGTGCCAGTAAGCCGGGGAGGGCTCCTAATACGCAGTATTTT; CDR3: CASKPGRAPNTQYF; D: TRBD2; V: TRBV19; size: .; J: TRBJ2-3
DNA: TGTGCCATCAGACTGGACAGGGACGCTGAAGCTTTCTTT; CDR3: CAIRLDRDAEAFF; D: TRBD1; V: TRBV10-3; size: few; J: TRBJ1-1
DNA: TGTGCCAGCAGCCCATCGGGAGTCCCCACCGGGGAGCTGTTTTTT; CDR3: CASSPSGVPTGELFF; D: .; V: TRBV14; size: .; J: TRBJ2-2
DNA: TGCGCCAGCAGCGAGAGGCTAGGCGCCTACGAGCAGTACTTC; CDR3: CASSERLGAYEQYF; D: .; V: TRBV10-1; size: .; J: TRBJ2-7
DNA: TGCGCCAGCAGCCAAGATCCGCCAGGGACTAGCACAGATACGCAGTATTTT; CDR3: CASSQDPPGTSTDTQYF; D: .; V: TRBV4-1; size: .; J: TRBJ2-3
DNA: TGTGCCAGCAGCCGAGGAGGGCCAGGCTATGGCTACACCTTC; CDR3: CASSRGGPGYGYTF; D: .; V: TRBV5-5; size: .; J: TRBJ1-2
DNA: TGTGCCAGTGGAAAACAGGGGATGGAGACCCAGTACTTC; CDR3: CASGKQGMETQYF; D: TRBD1; V: TRBV19; size: .; J: TRBJ2-5
DNA: TGTGCCAGCAGTTTTCTCTGGGACAGGGGGTACGAGCAGTACTTC; CDR3: CASSFLWDRGYEQYF; D: TRBD1; V: TRBV27; size: few; J: TRBJ2-7
DNA: TGTGCCAGCAGCTTAGTAAAAGCCGGGATGGCGGGCAACTATGGCTACACCTTC; CDR3: CASSLVKAGMAGNYGYTF; D: .; V: TRBV7-9; size: .; J: TRBJ1-2
DNA: TGTGCCAGCAAAGTAGGGACTAGCGGGACTTTCACAGATACGCAGTATTTT; CDR3: CASKVGTSGTFTDTQYF; D: TRBD2; V: TRBV2; size: .; J: TRBJ2-3
DNA: TGTTCCAGCAGCTTAAGAGGGAGCACCATATATTTT; CDR3: CSSSLRGSTIYF; D: .; V: TRBV7-9; size: .; J: TRBJ1-3
DNA: TGTGCCAGTAGACGGAGACTCAATCAGCCCCAGCATTTT; CDR3: CASRRRLNQPQHF; D: .; V: TRBV19; size: .; J: TRBJ1-5
DNA: TGTGCCAGCAGTCGGACTAGCGGGTCCCCCTACGAGCAGTACTTC; CDR3: CASSRTSGSPYEQYF; D: TRBD2; V: TRBV6-5; size: once; J: TRBJ2-7
DNA: TGTGCCAGCAGCTTAGTCTCTCGGCGGGCTGAAGCTTTCTTT; CDR3: CASSLVSRRAEAFF; D: .; V: TRBV7-2; size: few; J: TRBJ1-1
DNA: TGTGCCAGCAGCCTCCCCCACCTAGCGGGAGGCTCCTACAATGAGCAGTTCTTC; CDR3: CASSLPHLAGGSYNEQFF; D: TRBD2; V: TRBV13; size: few; J: TRBJ2-1
DNA: TGTGCCAGCAGTGAGGTTCAGGGGGGTGGTTTGCCCCAGCATTTT; CDR3: CASSEVQGGGLPQHF; D: TRBD1; V: TRBV6-6; size: .; J: TRBJ1-5
DNA: TGTGCCAGCAGCCGACTAGCGGGGGGGAGGGATGAGCAGTTCTTC; CDR3: CASSRLAGGRDEQFF; D: TRBD2; V: TRBV2; size: .; J: TRBJ2-1
DNA: TGCGCCAGCAGCCTCATAGGGGGGGCCCCCGGGGAGACCCAGTACTTC; CDR3: CASSLIGGAPGETQYF; D: .; V: TRBV4-1; size: few; J: TRBJ2-5
DNA: TGTGCCAGCAGTCTTTCCCTTTATAGCAATCAGCCCCAGCATTTT; CDR3: CASSLSLYSNQPQHF; D: .; V: TRBV27; size: .; J: TRBJ1-5
DNA: TGTGCCAGCAGTTTATCTGGGCAGGGTCGTATTACTGAAGCTTTCTTT; CDR3: CASSLSGQGRITEAFF; D: .; V: TRBV27; size: .; J: TRBJ1-1
DNA: TGCGCCAGCAGCCAAGAGGTCTTAGCGGGAAACAATGAGCAGTTCTTC; CDR3: CASSQEVLAGNNEQFF; D: TRBD2; V: TRBV4-1; size: .; J: TRBJ2-1
DNA: TGTGCCAGCAGTTTAGCCGGGACAGTTTGGGAGACCCAGTACTTC; CDR3: CASSLAGTVWETQYF; D: TRBD1; V: TRBV27; size: .; J: TRBJ2-5